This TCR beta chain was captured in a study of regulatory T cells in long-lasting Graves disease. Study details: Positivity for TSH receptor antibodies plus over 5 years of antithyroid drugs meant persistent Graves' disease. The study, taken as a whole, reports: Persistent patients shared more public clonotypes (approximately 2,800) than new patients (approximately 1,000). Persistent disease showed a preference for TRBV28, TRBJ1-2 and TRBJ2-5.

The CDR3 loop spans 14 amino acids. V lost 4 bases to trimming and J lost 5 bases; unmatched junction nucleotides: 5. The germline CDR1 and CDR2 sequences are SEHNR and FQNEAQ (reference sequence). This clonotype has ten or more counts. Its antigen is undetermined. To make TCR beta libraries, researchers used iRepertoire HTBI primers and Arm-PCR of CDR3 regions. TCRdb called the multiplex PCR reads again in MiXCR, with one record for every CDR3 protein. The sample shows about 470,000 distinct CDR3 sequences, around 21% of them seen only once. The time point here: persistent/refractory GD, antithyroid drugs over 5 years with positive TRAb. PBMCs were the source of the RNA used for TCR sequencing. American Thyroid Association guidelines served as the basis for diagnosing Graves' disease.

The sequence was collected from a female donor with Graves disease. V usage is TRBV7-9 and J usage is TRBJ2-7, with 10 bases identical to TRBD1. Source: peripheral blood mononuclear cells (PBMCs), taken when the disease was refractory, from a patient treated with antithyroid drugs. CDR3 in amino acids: CASSSRQGAHEQYF. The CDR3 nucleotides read TGTGCCAGCAGCTCCCGACAGGGGGCCCACGAGCAGTACTTC.